The clone carrying this TCR beta chain was observed at least ten times. The antigen is unknown. This sample was taken from a study of T cells in Graves' hyperthyroidism and ophthalmopathy. Study in general: It was at initial diagnosis, before any treatment, that peripheral blood was collected. Findings and caveats of the study: Ophthalmopathy cases were set apart from stable hyperthyroidism by a 13 V-J model.

Patients were aged 18 to 65, had disease duration under 2 months, and had newly diagnosed hyperthyroidism. Each diagnosis drew on symptoms, thyroxine, TRAb, thyroid ultrasound and orbital computed tomography findings. Amplification of TCR beta CDR3 regions used RNA as the template. The TCR CDR3 was amplified in a first-round RT-PCR using the HTBI primer set. In TCRdb, the multiplex PCR reads were re-called with MiXCR into one record per CDR3 protein. The data contain under 400,000 distinct CDR3 sequences, approximately 15% of them singletons. This clonotype originated in a young man with Graves' hyperthyroidism. The material sequenced was blood.

The CDR3 reads CASSLDPRDAYEQYF. CDR3 coding DNA: TGTGCCAGCAGCTTAGATCCGCGGGATGCCTACGAGCAGTACTTC. The V call is TRBV11-2, the J call TRBJ2-7; a possible D gene is TRBD2 (6 bases). The CDR3 length is 15 residues. Germline V lookup: CDR1 SGHAT, CDR2 FQNNGV. Trimming removed 0 bases at V and 2 bases at J, with 11 bases between.